This TCR beta chain emerged from a study of T cells after yellow fever vaccination. Points from the study as a whole: FACS-sorted repertoires might harbor abundant contaminating clonotypes from the bulk population.

This clonotype was counted many times. The antigen is not known. The CDR3 covers 15 residues. Deletions cut 0 bases from V and 0 bases from J, with 8 bases between. Germline V gene lookup returns CDR1 SGHTA and CDR2 FQGNSA. TCRdb itself ran the 5' RACE reads through MiXCR, one entry per CDR3 protein. The sample carries about 220,000 distinct CDR3 sequences, more than 3% recorded once. The chain couples TRBV7-2 to TRBJ2-5; D is unresolved. This TCR was sampled from a man younger than 35 who received the YFV17D yellow fever vaccine. Sequencing used CD4+ T cells sorted from PBMCs, obtained 10 days after the yellow fever booster vaccination. Here the CDR3 reads CASSLAGGNQETQYF. CDR3 nucleotides: TGTGCCAGCAGCTTAGCGGGTGGTAACCAAGAGACCCAGTACTTC.